The 32 T cell receptor beta chains presented below share a single source sample, sequenced in a study of blood T cell repertoires in COVID-19. Data came from immunoSEQ multiplex PCR; TCRdb stores just in-frame clones and leaves some out. This sample carries roughly 60,000 clones, 90% of them seen once, and the ten largest clones take approximately 10%. Sequencing was done on a sample of peripheral blood. The receptors were gathered from a woman older than 75 with active COVID-19.

The chain has TRBV5-1 and TRBJ1-6; D call uncertain. The V gene lost 5 bases and the J gene lost 7 bases, with 7 bases spanning the gap. CDR1 is SGHRS and CDR2 is YFSETQ in the germline V gene. The CDR3 sequence is 12 residues long. Written as DNA, the CDR3 is TGCGCCAGCAGGGAGGAAAATTCACCCCTCCACTTT. Translated, it gives CASREENSPLHF.

The sample holds one count of this clone. The chain employs TRBV5-4 and TRBJ1-1, with D tentatively TRBD1 (5 bases). The CDR3 loop spans 13 amino acids. With 5 bases removed from V and 3 bases from J, the gap between germline ends came to 11 bases. Per germline, CDR1 SGHNT and CDR2 YYREEE (reference sequence). This CDR3 reads CASRFDRYTEAFF. In DNA form, the CDR3 reads TGTGCCAGCAGATTTGACAGATACACTGAAGCTTTCTTT.

Only a few counts were recorded for this clone. The chain is built from TRBV7-6 and TRBJ1-1; a weak D match, TRBD1 (6 bases). This CDR3 comprises 14 residues. Between the trimmed V and J ends, which lost 1 base and 0 bases, there was a span of 6 bases. CDR1 SGHVS and CDR2 FNYEAQ come from the germline V gene. The CDR3 loop reads CASSLGTVNTEAFF. CDR3 nucleotides: TGTGCCAGCAGCTTAGGGACAGTGAACACTGAAGCTTTCTTT.

The J gene is TRBJ1-2, the V gene TRBV15; TRBD1 is a possible D gene (5 bases). The V end lost 0 bases, the J end lost 6 bases, and 14 bases lay between the germline ends. CDR1 is LNHNV, CDR2 YYDKDF, per germline (reference sequence). CDR3 length equals 15 residues. This CDR3 is CATSRDRPGRDGYTF. Written as DNA, the CDR3 is TGTGCCACCAGCAGAGATCGCCCAGGCAGGGATGGCTACACCTTC.

The sample holds one count of this clone. This chain uses TRBV6-1 with TRBJ1-3; no firm D call. Germline V CDR1 and CDR2: MNHNS, SASEGT. V dropped 3 bases and J dropped 0 bases, with 12 bases sitting between them. The CDR3 is made up of 16 amino acids. The CDR3 DNA follows: TGTGCCAGCAGTGATCGTCTAGGTGACTCTGGAAACACCATATATTTT. It codes for CASSDRLGDSGNTIYF.

J is TRBJ1-3 and V is TRBV4-2; D may be TRBD1 (6 bases). The CDR3 totals 15 residues. CDR1 LGHNA and CDR2 YNFKEQ come from the germline V gene. V was cut by 6 bases and J by 0 bases, with 12 bases left in between. CDR3 region: CASRETGSSGNTIYF. CDR3 coding DNA: TGTGCCAGCAGGGAGACAGGCAGCTCTGGAAACACCATATATTTT.

The chain employs TRBV21-1 and TRBJ2-4; the D segment call TRBD1 is taken from the table without a DNA check. TRBV21-1 is a pseudogene. The CDR3 length is 13 residues. This CDR3 is CASSGPPKNIQYF. CDR3 sequence (DNA): TGTGCCAGCAGCGGGCCCCCCAAAAACATTCAGTACTTC.

This clone was seen only once. V is TRBV5-6 and J is TRBJ2-1, with TRBD2 identical over 12 bases. The CDR3 extends over 13 amino acids. The germline CDR1 and CDR2 sequences are SGHDT and YYEEEE. V lost 2 bases, J lost 10 bases, and 1 base stayed unmatched. The CDR3 nucleotides are TGTGCCAGCAGCTTTCTAGCGGGGGGGGAGCAGTTCTTC. This gives the protein CASSFLAGGEQFF.

The V call is TRBV12-3 or TRBV12-4, the J call TRBJ1-1; the D gene is possibly TRBD1 (6 bases). V lost 6 bases to trimming and J lost 8 bases, with 13 bases between them. This CDR3 comprises 12 residues. DNA for the CDR3: TGTGCCAGCAGCAGGGGTAACAGAGAAGCTTTCTTT. The encoded protein is CASSRGNREAFF.

The chain links TRBV5-4 to TRBJ1-2; D ambiguous. V was clipped by 3 bases and J by 2 bases, with 11 bases between them. This CDR3 comprises 14 residues. Germline loops: CDR1 SGHNT, CDR2 YYREEE (reference sequence). Here the CDR3 reads CASSWATGNYGYTF. DNA of the CDR3: TGTGCCAGCAGCTGGGCAACTGGAAACTATGGCTACACCTTC.

This chain links TRBV6-6 with TRBJ1-5, with 10 bases identical to TRBD1. Germline V lookup: CDR1 MNHNY, CDR2 SVGAGI (reference sequence). Trimming took 7 bases from V and 4 from J; bases not matched to a gene: 7. CDR3 length: 15 amino acids. The CDR3 DNA follows: TGTGCCAGCACCGAACGACAGGGGGCGAATCAGCCCCAGCATTTT. It translates to CASTERQGANQPQHF.

Notes on this clone: Other DNA sequences in the same sample also yield this CDR3. The rearrangement uses TRBV7-6 and TRBJ1-2, with D unresolved. CDR3 length: 15 amino acids. Trimming removed 1 base at V and 2 bases at J, with 11 bases between. Germline V gene lookup returns CDR1 SGHVS and CDR2 FNYEAQ. The DNA for the CDR3 is TGTGCCAGCAGCTTAGGGACGGGAGTGAACTATGGCTACACCTTC. Translating gives CASSLGTGVNYGYTF.

V gene TRBV2 combines with J gene TRBJ2-3; D is unresolved. CDR3 length: 15 amino acids. Trimming took 5 bases from V and 1 from J, leaving 13 bases between them. Germline V gives CDR1 SNHLY, CDR2 FYNNEI. CDR3 nucleotides: TGTGCCAGCAGTATGGGCCCCTCAGGCACAGATACGCAGTATTTT. This encodes CASSMGPSGTDTQYF. The variable domain in full, with the rest retrieved from reference TRBV2 and TRBJ2-3, is EPEVTQTPSHQVTQMGQEVILRCVPISNHLYFYWYRQILGQKVEFLVSFYNNEISEKSEIFDDQFSVERPDGSNFTLKIRSTKLEDSAMYFCASSMGPSGTDTQYFGPGTRLTVL.

The rearrangement links TRBV19 to TRBJ2-5; TRBD1 matches at 12 bases. The J segment lost 5 bases and the V segment lost 5 bases, leaving 6 bases of the junction unmatched. CDR1 and CDR2 from the germline V gene are LNHDA and SQIVND (reference sequence). This CDR3 region has 15 residues. The CDR3 loop is CASSSGTGGGETQYF. The CDR3 DNA reads TGTGCCAGTAGTTCCGGGACAGGGGGCGGGGAGACCCAGTACTTC.

J is TRBJ2-4 and V is TRBV28; TRBD1 agrees at 8 bases. This CDR3 has 16 residues. The junction had 6 bases not matched to a gene; V was cut back by 5 bases and J by 0 bases. The V gene's germline CDR1 is MDHEN and CDR2 SYDVKM. DNA of the CDR3: TGTGCCAGCAGTCAGGGGGCCACAGCAGCCAAAAACATTCAGTACTTC. Protein: CASSQGATAAKNIQYF.

This clone was observed a single time. This rearrangement joins TRBV5-1 to TRBJ1-2; no clear D gene. V dropped 0 bases and J dropped 0 bases, with 6 bases sitting between them. This CDR3 has 14 amino acids. Germline V gives CDR1 SGHRS, CDR2 YFSETQ. This chain's CDR3 is CASSLGRSNYGYTF. CDR3 coding DNA: TGCGCCAGCAGCTTGGGCAGGTCTAACTATGGCTACACCTTC.

This chain links TRBV5-1 with TRBJ2-2, with 7 bases identical to TRBD2. Trimming cost V 0 bases and J 1 base; bases outside gene matches: 3. This CDR3 is 16 amino acids long. The germline V gene has CDR1 SGHRS and CDR2 YFSETQ. This chain's CDR3 is CASSLVGGKNTGELFF. CDR3 sequence (DNA): TGCGCCAGCAGCTTGGTCGGGGGGAAGAACACCGGGGAGCTGTTTTTT.

The chain combines TRBV12-2 with TRBJ2-2; the D segment call TRBD2 is taken from the table without a DNA check. TRBV12-2 is a known pseudogene. This CDR3 is 16 amino acids long. CDR3: CASRLGLAGNTGELFF. The CDR3, as DNA: TGTGCAAGTCGCCTAGGGCTAGCGGGGAACACCGGGGAGCTGTTTTTT.

This chain joins TRBV10-2 and TRBJ2-3; 10 bases match TRBD2. The CDR3 length is 16 residues. J lost 1 base, V lost 0 bases, and 1 base had no gene match. Germline assignment: CDR1 WSHSY and CDR2 SAAADI. DNA for the CDR3: TGCGCCAGCAGTGAGTCCACTAGCGGGGGCACAGATACGCAGTATTTT. Encoded protein: CASSESTSGGTDTQYF.

The J gene is TRBJ2-7, the V gene TRBV29-1; D is perhaps TRBD1 (5 bases). Deletions cut 6 bases from V and 1 base from J, with 22 bases between. Germline lookup yields CDR1 SQVTM and CDR2 ANQGSEA. The CDR3 covers 16 residues. CDR3 loop: CSVRPAVGAESYEQYV. CDR3 DNA: TGCAGCGTCCGCCCGGCCGTAGGGGCTGAATCCTACGAGCAGTACGTC.

V is TRBV3-1 (or the pseudogene TRBV3-2) and J is TRBJ1-1, with D perhaps TRBD1 (5 bases). V shed 1 base and J shed 4 bases, with 10 bases lying between them. From germline, CDR1 is LGHDT and CDR2 YNNKEL (reference sequence). The CDR3 has 14 amino acids. In DNA, the CDR3 is TGTGCCAGCAGCCAAGGGGGCGCGAGCACTGAAGCTTTCTTT. Its protein product is CASSQGGASTEAFF.

The chain uses TRBV28 and TRBJ1-2; 12 positions agree with TRBD1. V trimming: 7 bases; J trimming: 4 bases; junction bases outside the gene matches: 10. The CDR3 extends over 16 amino acids. Germline loops: CDR1 MDHEN, CDR2 SYDVKM. CDR3 bases: TGTGCCAGCACCGACCCGGGGACAGGGGGCGGCTATGGCTACACCTTC. As protein: CASTDPGTGGGYGYTF.

The chain couples TRBV28 to TRBJ1-4; 10 bases agree with TRBD1. The CDR3 sequence is 13 residues long. J lost 5 bases, V lost 8 bases, and 2 bases had no gene match. The V gene's germline CDR1 is MDHEN and CDR2 SYDVKM. CDR3 region: CASGGQGNEKLFF. The DNA for the CDR3 is TGTGCCAGCGGGGGACAGGGGAATGAAAAACTGTTTTTT.

This rearrangement joins TRBV9 to TRBJ1-4; 7 bases line up with TRBD1. This CDR3 has 14 residues. The ends lost 0 bases at V and 8 bases at J; junction bases unmatched: 4. Germline-derived CDR1 and CDR2 are SGDLS and YYNGEE. Here the CDR3 DNA reads TGTGCCAGCAGCGTAGTAACAGGGGAGGAAAAACTGTTTTTT. Translated, it gives CASSVVTGEEKLFF.

V is TRBV13 and J is TRBJ2-1, with 9 positions matching TRBD1. CDR1 PRHDT and CDR2 FYEKMQ come from the germline V gene (reference sequence). V lost 5 bases and J lost 3; bases outside the gene matches: 8. The CDR3 is 16 residues long. CDR3 protein: CASSPPGQGIYNEQFF. The CDR3 region has the DNA TGTGCCAGCAGCCCCCCGGGACAGGGTATCTACAATGAGCAGTTCTTC.

The rearrangement links TRBV27 to TRBJ2-2; D is possibly TRBD2 (5 bases). This CDR3 spans 13 amino acids. Germline V gives CDR1 MNHEY, CDR2 SMNVEV (reference sequence). V was cut by 7 bases and J by 5 bases, with 11 bases left in between. The CDR3 DNA sequence: TGTGCCAGCACTCACCGGACTACCGGGGAGCTGTTTTTT. Amino acids: CASTHRTTGELFF.

The V gene is TRBV28, the J gene TRBJ1-1, with TRBD1 as a possible D gene (5 bases). The germline V gene has CDR1 MDHEN and CDR2 SYDVKM. V dropped 6 bases and J dropped 5 bases, with 16 bases sitting between them. CDR3 length: 14 amino acids. In nucleotides, the CDR3 is TGTGCCAGCAGCGGGGGGGGTCAAGTGACTGAAGCTTTCTTT. It codes for CASSGGGQVTEAFF.

The V gene is TRBV28, the J gene TRBJ2-4; no firm D call. Between the trimmed V and J ends, which lost 5 bases and 1 base, there was a span of 6 bases. This CDR3 is built from 13 residues. Germline V gene sequence: CDR1 MDHEN, CDR2 SYDVKM. The DNA for the CDR3 is TGTGCCAGCAGTGAGAAGGCCAAAAACATTCAGTACTTC. Translation gives CASSEKAKNIQYF.

The genes are TRBV24-1 and TRBJ2-1; no firm D call. The CDR3 covers 14 residues. Germline-derived CDR1 and CDR2 are KGHDR and SFDVKD. V lost 1 base and J 7 bases, leaving 10 bases between the germline ends. The CDR3 coding sequence is TGTGCCACCAGTGATTTTGCGGCGGTGAATGAGCAGTTCTTC. Amino acids: CATSDFAAVNEQFF.

Only one count was recorded for this clone. The rearrangement uses TRBV2 and TRBJ2-3; D perhaps matches TRBD1 (6 bases). The CDR3 spans 15 residues. Looked up from germline, CDR1 is SNHLY and CDR2 is FYNNEI. V lost 1 base and J lost 1, with 9 bases in between. CDR3 amino acids: CASSEGGLGTDTQYF. DNA of the CDR3: TGTGCCAGCAGTGAAGGGGGGCTCGGCACAGATACGCAGTATTTT. Combining the CDR3 with reference TRBV2 and TRBJ2-3 gives the whole variable domain EPEVTQTPSHQVTQMGQEVILRCVPISNHLYFYWYRQILGQKVEFLVSFYNNEISEKSEIFDDQFSVERPDGSNFTLKIRSTKLEDSAMYFCASSEGGLGTDTQYFGPGTRLTVL.

This chain connects TRBV5-1 to TRBJ2-7; 7 bases map to TRBD1. Losses at the gene ends were 0 bases for V and 7 bases for J; bases not matched to a gene: 10. Germline V gives CDR1 SGHRS, CDR2 YFSETQ. The CDR3 spans 15 residues. As DNA, the CDR3 is TGCGCCAGCAGCTTGGTGGCAGGGGGAAGTGGGGAGCAGTACTTC. Encoded protein: CASSLVAGGSGEQYF.

In DNA, the CDR3 is TGTGCCAGCAGCCCTACCCCCGACTCTGGAAACACCATATATTTT. Translated, it gives CASSPTPDSGNTIYF. The V gene is TRBV3-1 (or the pseudogene TRBV3-2), the J gene TRBJ1-3, with D uncertain. The V end was cut by 4 bases, the J end by 0 bases, with 10 bases between. The CDR3 is 15 residues long. CDR1 and CDR2 from the germline V gene are LGHDT and YNNKEL (reference sequence).